The sequence of this T cell receptor (beta chain) was determined in a study of graft-versus-host responses after intestinal transplantation. On the study more broadly: After anti-thymocyte globulin induction, recipients took tacrolimus and steroids for three to four years.

This CDR3 spans 11 amino acids. Germline-derived CDR1 and CDR2 are SGHKS and YYEKEE (reference sequence). This clone was observed a single time. At one end the junction does not follow the germline gene, possibly because of a read error. Generated by immunoSEQ multiplex PCR, the TCRdb table keeps only in-frame clones and is missing some. The table has tens of thousands of clones, roughly 90% seen once. This chain uses TRBV5-5 with TRBJ1-2, with unresolved D. The sample in question was bone marrow, obtained roughly 110 weeks after intestinal transplantation. The sequence was obtained from a human patient who received an intestinal transplant, so some T cells may come from the graft donor. Here the CDR3 DNA reads TGTGCCAGCAGCTTGGACAGTGCGCCACTTTTC. Encoded protein: CASSLDSAPLF.